This section outlines one TCR beta chain sequence together with its context. The antigen remains unidentified. V was clipped by 0 bases and J by 3 bases, with 14 bases between them. CDR1 SGHNT and CDR2 YENEEA come from the germline V gene. The CDR3 spans 16 residues. The isolated RNA, all of it, was reverse transcribed, so expressed TCRB transcripts were what got sequenced. Stem cell-like memory T cell samples underwent survey-depth immunoSEQ sequencing. They averaged approximately 1 million reads. Assay used: immunoSEQ multiplex PCR; TCRdb lists only in-frame clones, some missing. The table has under 70,000 clones, about 60% seen once. Purity of each sorted population was above 95%. This sample stems from a study of beta chain features in type 1 diabetes. Study-wide points: The study found moderately but significantly shorter TCRB CDR3s in all four CD4+ subsets of Type 1 diabetes patients. Reads derived from cDNA could over-represent cells showing high TCR expression.

The TCR originated in a woman aged 25 to 39 with type 1 diabetes. V gene TRBV11-3 combines with J gene TRBJ1-1; tentatively, D is TRBD1 (5 bases). The sample comprised stem cell memory CD4+ T cells from blood. DNA of the CDR3: TGTGCCAGCAGCTTAGAAAATTGGTTGGGGCACACTGAAGCTTTCTTT. This encodes CASSLENWLGHTEAFF. The whole variable domain, filled in from reference TRBV11-3 and TRBJ1-1, reads EAGVVQSPRYKIIEKKQPVAFWCNPISGHNTLYWYLQNLGQGPELLIRYENEEAVDDSQLPKDRFSAERLKGVDSTLKIQPAELGDSAVYLCASSLENWLGHTEAFFGQGTRLTVV.